Shown below are 8 T cell receptor beta chains from a single sample sequenced in a study of blood T cells in healthy people across ages. A J-beta primer mix and a sample-barcoded 5' primer were used in a second PCR of about 7 to 12 cycles. TCRdb fed the 5' RACE reads into MiXCR, producing one record per CDR3 protein. The sample consists of some 670,000 distinct CDR3 sequences, roughly half of them appearing once. Sample: blood. The receptors shown here come from a woman older than 75 in good health.

The chain is built from TRBV28 and TRBJ2-7, with D hard to call. Between the trimmed V and J ends, which lost 5 bases and 3 bases, there was a span of 11 bases. Germline CDR1 and CDR2: MDHEN and SYDVKM. The CDR3 spans 13 residues. The DNA of the CDR3 is TGTGCCAGCAGTGCCACCCACGGCTACGAGCAGTACTTC. Translation: CASSATHGYEQYF.

The table lists this clonotype with a count of one. This chain joins TRBV6-2 or TRBV6-3 and TRBJ2-4, with TRBD1 as a possible D gene (6 bases). The CDR3 runs 17 residues. V was shortened by 2 bases and J by 3 bases, with 17 bases between the two germline ends. Germline V gene sequence: CDR1 MNHEY, CDR2 SVGEGT. The CDR3 nucleotides are TGTGCCAGCAGTTACCGTTCGACAGGTTTGGGCAAAAACATTCAGTACTTC. Translating gives CASSYRSTGLGKNIQYF.

J is TRBJ1-6 and V is TRBV20-1, with D unclear. Deletions cut 0 bases from V and 0 bases from J, with 9 bases between. This CDR3 spans 16 amino acids. In germline, CDR1 is DFQATT, CDR2 SNEGSKA (reference sequence). In nucleotides, the CDR3 is TGCAGTGCTAGAGAGGGCCAGAGCTCCTATAATTCACCCCTCCACTTT. This codes for CSAREGQSSYNSPLHF.

Only a few counts were recorded for this clonotype. This chain uses TRBV21-1 with TRBJ1-1; the table's D call, TRBD1, has no DNA check behind it. TRBV21-1 is a documented pseudogene. The CDR3 has 14 amino acids. CDR3 sequence reads: CASRVTGGCTEAFF. The CDR3, as DNA: TGTGCCAGCAGGGTAACAGGGGGATGCACTGAAGCTTTCTTT.

Ten or more counts support this clonotype. The chain couples TRBV29-1 to TRBJ2-1; D gene ambiguous. CDR1 and CDR2 (germline): SQVTM, ANQGSEA. V lost 7 bases and J 5 bases, leaving 6 bases between the germline ends. This CDR3 region has 10 residues. CDR3 nucleotide sequence: TGCAGCGGAGGCGACAATGAGCAGTTCTTC. As protein: CSGGDNEQFF.

The chain links TRBV5-1 to TRBJ2-5; a possible D gene is TRBD1 (5 bases). This CDR3 comprises 14 residues. CDR1 is SGHRS, CDR2 YFSETQ, per germline. The germline V and J ends were trimmed by 1 base and 10 bases, with 17 bases remaining between them. CDR3 in DNA: TGCGCCAGCAGCTTGCAGGGTGGATCCAAGATCCAGTACTTC. Its translation is CASSLQGGSKIQYF.

This clonotype was counted at least ten times. The V gene is TRBV12-3 or TRBV12-4, the J gene TRBJ2-7; D gene uncertain. Trimming took 3 bases from V and 4 from J, leaving 13 bases between them. The CDR3 is 14 amino acids. In DNA, the CDR3 is TGTGCCAGCAGTTTCGACCGCTTCCTATACGAGCAGTACTTC. Translating gives CASSFDRFLYEQYF.

This clonotype appeared many times. The chain is built from TRBV29-1 and TRBJ1-5; D unclear. The CDR3 sequence is 14 residues long. Germline CDR1 SQVTM, CDR2 ANQGSEA. Trimming cost V 4 bases and J 5 bases, with 15 bases left between them. Here the CDR3 DNA reads TGCAGCGTTGTTGAAGGTAAAACAGATCAGCCCCAGCATTTT. Its translation: CSVVEGKTDQPQHF. The full variable domain, rest sourced from reference TRBV29-1 and TRBJ1-5, is SAVISQKPSRDICQRGTSLTIQCQVDSQVTMMFWYRQQPGQSLTLIATANQGSEATYESGFVIDKFPISRPNLTFSTLTVSNMSPEDSSIYLCSVVEGKTDQPQHFGDGTRLSIL.